The source of this T cell receptor beta chain is a study of blood T cells in healthy people across ages. With regard to this clonotype: At one end, the junction sequence differs from germline, possibly due to a read error.

Together with a sample-barcoded 5' primer, a J-beta primer mix was included in a second PCR lasting about 7 to 11 cycles. From the 5' RACE reads, TCRdb called clonotypes with MiXCR, one entry per CDR3 protein. The sample lists about 580,000 distinct CDR3 sequences, around 50% seen once, with about 26% in the top ten. The clonotype originates from a man at least 80 years old in good health. What was sequenced was blood.

The CDR3 here is CVGSPSSTNTQYF. The CDR3 DNA reads TGTGTCGGAAGTCCCTCTAGCACAAATACGCAGTATTTT. The V and J genes are TRBV2 and TRBJ2-3; D is perhaps TRBD2 (5 bases). Germline CDR1 is SNHLY and CDR2 is FYNNEI. The CDR3 runs to 13 residues.